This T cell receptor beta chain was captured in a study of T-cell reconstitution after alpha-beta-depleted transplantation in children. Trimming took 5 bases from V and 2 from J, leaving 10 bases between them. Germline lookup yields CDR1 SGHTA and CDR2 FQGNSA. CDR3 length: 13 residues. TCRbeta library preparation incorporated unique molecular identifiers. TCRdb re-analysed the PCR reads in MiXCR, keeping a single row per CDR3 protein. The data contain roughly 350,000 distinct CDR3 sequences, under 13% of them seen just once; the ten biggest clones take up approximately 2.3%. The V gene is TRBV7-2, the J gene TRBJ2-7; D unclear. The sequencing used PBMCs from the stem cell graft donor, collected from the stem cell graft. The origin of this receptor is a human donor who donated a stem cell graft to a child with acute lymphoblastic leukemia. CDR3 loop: CASSPDPPYEQYF. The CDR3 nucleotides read TGTGCCAGCAGCCCGGACCCTCCCTACGAGCAGTACTTC.